This entry is about one T cell receptor (beta chain). Its antigen is as yet unknown. The table came from immunoSEQ multiplex PCR; TCRdb's copy has only in-frame clones and leaves some out. Of more than 45,000 clones in the sample, about 88% were seen once. With 1 base clipped from V and 2 bases from J, the junction kept 6 bases outside the gene matches. The germline V gene has CDR1 MGHDK and CDR2 SYGVNS. There are 16 residues in the CDR3. These data belong to a study of OX40 agonist ivuxolimab in advanced cancers. About the study: Those treated in dose escalation had hepatocellular carcinoma, melanoma, renal cell cancer or head and neck cancer. Partial responses occurred in Three dose-escalation patients, one with hepatocellular carcinoma and two with cutaneous melanoma. Prior anti-PD-1, anti-PD-L1 or anti-CTLA-4 therapy did not bar entry, and roughly 40% had some. General study results and limits: Compared with others, partial responders at 0.1-3.0 mg/kg displayed clonal expansion among the lowest.

The receptor comes from an adult with an advanced solid tumor such as melanoma, head and neck, liver or kidney cancer. The sequenced sample was CD4+ or CD8+ T cells sorted from blood, obtained in a trial of the OX40 agonist ivuxolimab. The genes are TRBV25-1 and TRBJ2-5; 8 bases align to TRBD2. As DNA, the CDR3 is TGTGCCAGCAGTGAATCCTCACTAGCGGCTCAAGAGACCCAGTACTTC. It translates to CASSESSLAAQETQYF.